The TCR beta chain described here comes from a study of shared clonotypes between healthy human individuals. Only Caucasian adults living in Nashville, Tennessee made up the donor group. Trimming stripped 1 base from V and 5 bases from J, with 11 bases between. This CDR3 region has 14 residues. The germline gives CDR1 MNHEY, CDR2 SMNVEV (reference sequence). Several immunoSEQ plates held equal portions of the genomic DNA taken from each subset. The authors' processing: Sequence data from immunoSEQ were junction-only and lacked quality scores; consequently, filtering differed. Using immunoSEQ multiplex PCR, the repertoire was profiled, and TCRdb retains in-frame clones only, with some absent. V and J calls and clone size are those listed in that table; D and trimming were worked out from the DNA. Of about 520,000 clones listed, approximately 80% are singletons.

The V call is TRBV27, the J call TRBJ2-5; D may be TRBD1 (5 bases). The sequence was obtained from a woman in her forties in good health. Some clones in this sample may be carry-over from other donors' samples. Input material: PBMCs. In DNA, the CDR3 is TGTGCCAGCAGTTTATTAGGGGTGGGGGAGACCCAGTACTTC. Amino acid sequence: CASSLLGVGETQYF.